One sample yielded the 24 T cell receptor beta chains listed below, sequenced in a study of blood T cell repertoires in COVID-19. Profiling relied on immunoSEQ multiplex PCR, and the TCRdb table lists in-frame clones only, not all of them. The sample lists some 100,000 clones; approximately 87% were seen once. Sequencing used peripheral blood. The receptors were gathered from a human donor with active COVID-19. The donor label of this sample is uncertain.

The chain couples TRBV3-1 (or the pseudogene TRBV3-2) to TRBJ1-1; TRBD1 might be the D (5 bases). Germline V gene lookup returns CDR1 LGHDT and CDR2 YNNKEL (reference sequence). The length of the CDR3 is 18 residues. V gave up 1 base and J gave up 5 bases, with 23 bases separating them. As DNA, the CDR3 is TGTGCCAGCAGCCAAGCGGTGAGAGGGACTATGTGGAGAACTGAAGCTTTCTTT. This codes for CASSQAVRGTMWRTEAFF.

The chain carries TRBV14 and TRBJ2-3; maybe TRBD2 (5 bases). CDR1 and CDR2 (germline): SGHDN, FVKESK. CDR3 size: 17 residues. The V end was cut by 0 bases, the J end by 3 bases, with 16 bases between. The CDR3 protein is CASSQDMEEDSTDTQYF. The CDR3 region has the DNA TGTGCCAGCAGCCAAGATATGGAGGAGGATTCAACAGATACGCAGTATTTT.

V gene TRBV5-4 combines with J gene TRBJ2-7, with 11 bases aligning to TRBD1. J gave up 2 bases and V 3 bases, and 7 bases lay outside the gene matches. The CDR3 runs 16 residues. CDR1 is SGHNT and CDR2 is YYREEE in the germline V gene (reference sequence). The CDR3 sequence: CASSWTGTGGTYEQYF. The DNA of the CDR3 is TGTGCCAGCAGCTGGACAGGGACAGGGGGGACCTACGAGCAGTACTTC.

The chain links TRBV5-4 to TRBJ2-7, with 8 bases matching TRBD1. Germline V gene lookup returns CDR1 SGHNT and CDR2 YYREEE (reference sequence). J lost 3 bases, V lost 5 bases, and 22 bases had no gene match. This CDR3 contains 19 residues. The CDR3: CASRMSLHRDRKLYYEQYF. The CDR3 DNA is TGTGCCAGCAGAATGAGCCTACACCGGGACAGGAAGTTATACTACGAGCAGTACTTC.

J is TRBJ1-2 and V is TRBV11-2; maybe TRBD1 (5 bases). V dropped 1 base and J dropped 7 bases, with 7 bases sitting between them. Per the germline V gene, CDR1 is SGHAT and CDR2 is FQNNGV. This CDR3 has 12 amino acids. CDR3 protein: CASSLGGAGYTF. The DNA for the CDR3 is TGTGCCAGCAGCTTAGGGGGCGCTGGCTACACCTTC.

This rearrangement joins TRBV7-8 to TRBJ2-7, with D hard to call. The CDR3 totals 14 residues. The germline V and J ends were trimmed by 4 bases and 3 bases, with 13 bases remaining between them. Germline values: CDR1 SGHVS, CDR2 FQNEAQ. The CDR3 DNA sequence: TGTGCCAGCAGCTCCTCGACAACTTTCTACGAGCAGTACTTC. Amino acids: CASSSSTTFYEQYF.

This clone occurred a few times. The chain joins TRBV3-1 (or the pseudogene TRBV3-2) to TRBJ1-4, with 7 bases matching TRBD1. V trimming: 5 bases; J trimming: 7 bases; junction bases outside the gene matches: 7. Germline CDR1 LGHDT, CDR2 YNNKEL (reference sequence). The CDR3 spans 14 residues. The CDR3 here is CASSNRGGGEKLFF. In nucleotides, the CDR3 is TGTGCCAGCAGCAACAGGGGCGGCGGTGAAAAACTGTTTTTT.

The chain carries TRBV4-2 and TRBJ2-7; D perhaps matches TRBD1 (6 bases). V was trimmed by 2 bases and J by 5 bases, leaving 19 bases between them. This CDR3 spans 16 amino acids. Germline CDR1 reads LGHNA; CDR2 reads YNFKEQ. The CDR3, as DNA: TGTGCCAGCAGCCAATCTCACAGGGTATTGAGAAACGAGCAGTACTTC. Its protein is CASSQSHRVLRNEQYF.

This clone was seen a single time. The chain joins TRBV6-5 to TRBJ2-2, with D possibly being TRBD1 (6 bases). Germline CDR1 is MNHEY and CDR2 is SVGAGI. The V and J ends lost 4 bases and 2 bases respectively, with 11 bases between them. CDR3 length: 15 amino acids. This chain's CDR3 is CASSSGQTNTGELFF. The CDR3 nucleotides are TGTGCCAGCAGTTCCGGACAGACCAACACCGGGGAGCTGTTTTTT.

The V and J genes are TRBV7-6 and TRBJ2-7, with 7 bases lining up with TRBD1. V was clipped by 5 bases and J by 2 bases; unmatched bases: 12. This CDR3 is built from 16 residues. The germline V gene has CDR1 SGHVS and CDR2 FNYEAQ. Here the CDR3 reads CASSPETGFVPYEQYF. CDR3 sequence (DNA): TGTGCCAGCAGCCCAGAGACAGGGTTCGTCCCCTACGAGCAGTACTTC.

The J gene is TRBJ1-5, the V gene TRBV5-1, with D tentatively TRBD1 (6 bases). The CDR3 is made up of 13 amino acids. The germline gives CDR1 SGHRS, CDR2 YFSETQ. Trimming removed 1 base at V and 4 bases at J, with 6 bases between. CDR3 loop: CASSLTGNQPQHF. The CDR3 nucleotides are TGCGCCAGCAGCTTGACAGGGAATCAGCCCCAGCATTTT. The whole variable domain, filled in from reference TRBV5-1 and TRBJ1-5, reads KAGVTQTPRYLIKTRGQQVTLSCSPISGHRSVSWYQQTPGQGLQFLFEYFSETQRNKGNFPGRFSGRQFSNSRSEMNVSTLELGDSALYLCASSLTGNQPQHFGDGTRLSIL.

This rearrangement joins TRBV5-4 to TRBJ1-4, with D perhaps TRBD1 (6 bases). Trimming removed 2 bases from V and 8 bases from J, with 13 bases in between. The length of the CDR3 is 14 residues. Germline V gene data show CDR1 as SGHNT and CDR2 as YYREEE (reference sequence). CDR3 DNA sequence: TGTGCCAGCAGCTTAAGCAGGGGAAAAGAAAAACTGTTTTTT. Translated: CASSLSRGKEKLFF. The full variable domain, with the rest looked up from reference TRBV5-4 and TRBJ1-4, is ETGVTQSPTHLIKTRGQQVTLRCSSQSGHNTVSWYQQALGQGPQFIFQYYREEENGRGNFPPRFSGLQFPNYSSELNVNALELDDSALYLCASSLSRGKEKLFFGSGTQLSVL.

This chain joins TRBV5-1 and TRBJ2-7; TRBD1 agrees at 8 bases. V shed 2 bases and J 5 bases; nucleotides not matched to a gene: 0. Germline V gives CDR1 SGHRS, CDR2 YFSETQ. The CDR3 loop spans 12 amino acids. CDR3 loop: CASSLQGDEQYF. Written as DNA, the CDR3 is TGCGCCAGCAGCTTACAGGGGGACGAGCAGTACTTC.

This chain links TRBV30 with TRBJ1-1; D is unresolved. This CDR3 contains 11 residues. Germline V CDR1 and CDR2: GTSNPN, SVGIG (reference sequence). Trimming stripped 4 bases from V and 1 base from J, with 4 bases between. In DNA, the CDR3 is TGTGCCTGGAACTCGAACACTGAAGCTTTCTTT. Translating gives CAWNSNTEAFF. The entire variable domain, with the rest obtained from reference TRBV30 and TRBJ1-1, is as follows: SQTIHQWPATLVQPVGSPLSLECTVEGTSNPNLYWYRQAAGRGLQLLFYSVGIGQISSEVPQNLSASRPQDRQFILSSKKLLLSDSGFYLCAWNSNTEAFFGQGTRLTVV.

The rearrangement uses TRBV6-5 and TRBJ1-5; the D is unclear. Germline V gives CDR1 MNHEY, CDR2 SVGAGI. Trimming left V 6 bases short and J 1 base short, with 13 bases between. CDR3 length: 15 residues. The CDR3 bases are TGTGCCAGCAGCGACCAGGAGGGCAGCAATCAGCCCCAGCATTTT. This translates into CASSDQEGSNQPQHF.

This sequence joins TRBV7-2 and TRBJ2-3; 8 bases align to TRBD2. CDR1 and CDR2 from the germline V gene are SGHTA and FQGNSA. V was clipped by 3 bases and J by 6 bases; unmatched bases: 11. This CDR3 comprises 16 residues. The CDR3 sequence: CASSFRGGLYADTQYF. The DNA of the CDR3 is TGTGCCAGCAGCTTTCGGGGGGGCCTTTATGCCGATACGCAGTATTTT.

The chain has TRBV9 and TRBJ2-4; TRBD2 matches 10 bases. The CDR3 runs 15 residues. V was clipped by 2 bases and J by 4 bases; unmatched bases: 3. CDR1 and CDR2 (germline): SGDLS, YYNGEE. The CDR3 is CASSVSSGGKNIQYF. DNA of the CDR3: TGTGCCAGCAGCGTCAGTAGCGGGGGGAAAAACATTCAGTACTTC.

The chain couples TRBV6-5 to TRBJ1-1; 9 nucleotides agree with TRBD1. Germline V CDR1 and CDR2: MNHEY, SVGAGI. The V segment lost 2 bases and the J segment 6 bases; nucleotides outside the gene matches: 4. This CDR3 has 14 residues. The CDR3 sequence: CASSYTGQGAEAFF. The CDR3 bases are TGTGCCAGCAGTTACACGGGACAGGGCGCTGAAGCTTTCTTT.

CDR3 DNA: TGTGCCAGCAGCTTAGACAGGGCTTCGAATTCACCCCTCCACTTT. It translates to CASSLDRASNSPLHF. This chain uses TRBV7-2 with TRBJ1-6, with D possibly being TRBD1 (6 bases). CDR1 and CDR2 from the germline V gene are SGHTA and FQGNSA. CDR3 length: 15 residues. V was shortened by 1 base and J by 7 bases, with 11 bases between the two germline ends.

The chain uses TRBV20-1 and TRBJ2-1; weak D call: TRBD2 (5 bases). V dropped 4 bases and J dropped 10 bases, with 11 bases sitting between them. Germline CDR1 DFQATT, CDR2 SNEGSKA (reference sequence). The CDR3 length is 11 residues. The CDR3 spells CSAKRLTEQFF. DNA of the CDR3: TGCAGTGCTAAGCGGCTGACCGAGCAGTTCTTC.

The J gene is TRBJ2-5, the V gene TRBV5-4; unclear D gene. Trimming stripped 0 bases from V and 1 base from J, with 10 bases between. Looked up from germline, CDR1 is SGHNT and CDR2 is YYREEE (reference sequence). CDR3 length: 15 residues. In DNA form, the CDR3 reads TGTGCCAGCAGCTTGGCTGGGCCCCTCCAAGAGACCCAGTACTTC. Protein: CASSLAGPLQETQYF.

The V and J genes are TRBV19 and TRBJ1-2, with a possible D match to TRBD1 (6 bases). The germline gives CDR1 LNHDA, CDR2 SQIVND (reference sequence). V lost 2 bases and J 6 bases, leaving 13 bases between the germline ends. The CDR3 is 14 amino acids. CDR3 sequence reads: CASSIRPGVDGYTF. The CDR3 DNA reads as TGTGCCAGTAGTATACGGCCAGGGGTAGATGGCTACACCTTC.

The J gene is TRBJ2-2, the V gene TRBV3-1 (or the pseudogene TRBV3-2), with 10 bases lining up with TRBD2. This CDR3 region has 16 residues. Looked up from germline, CDR1 is LGHDT and CDR2 is YNNKEL (reference sequence). The junction had 4 bases not matched to a gene; V was cut back by 4 bases and J by 2 bases. CDR3 residues: CASSLWTSGNTGELFF. The CDR3 DNA reads TGTGCCAGCAGCCTATGGACTAGCGGCAACACCGGGGAGCTGTTTTTT.

In its sample, this clone was seen a few times. The chain joins TRBV28 to TRBJ2-1; weak D call: TRBD2 (5 bases). The CDR3 contains 16 residues. V lost 5 bases, J lost 7 bases, and 21 bases lay in between. Germline values: CDR1 MDHEN, CDR2 SYDVKM. CDR3 DNA: TGTGCCAGCAGTACTATTGAGGGTATTGGGGAGAATGAGCAGTTCTTC. Its translation: CASSTIEGIGENEQFF.